This T cell receptor beta chain was profiled in a study of cytomegalovirus exposure and HLA in healthy donors. Study-level findings and limits: TCR clusters originating in the first cohort tended to co-occur in the roughly 110 validation repertoires, according to a later analysis.

Germline V gives CDR1 KGHSH, CDR2 LQKENI. The CDR3 is made up of 14 amino acids. V was clipped by 2 bases and J by 5 bases; unmatched bases: 5. This clone has only one observation. Its antigen is not known. TCRdb's copy holds only in-frame clones and misses some; the assay was immunoSEQ multiplex PCR. The profile shows approximately 230,000 clones, over 75% of them singletons. This clonotype was sampled from a man younger than 35 in good health and CMV-seropositive. Sequenced: PBMCs. This rearrangement joins TRBV18 to TRBJ2-7; 8 positions agree with TRBD1. CDR3 DNA sequence: TGTGCCAGCTCACCAACGACAGGGGACCACGAGCAGTACTTC. Translating it yields CASSPTTGDHEQYF.